Following are 20 T cell receptor beta chains from one sample sequenced in a study of CD8+CD57+ T cells in acquired aplastic anemia. Genomic DNA, serving as template, underwent TCR beta VDJ and CDR3 profiling. TCRdb processed the reads anew with MiXCR; each CDR3 protein has one entry. This table holds under 250,000 distinct CDR3 sequences, 47% found once. Patients chosen for sequencing had CD8+CD57+ cells that had expanded, as shown by flow cytometry. The sample taken for sequencing was sorted CD4+, CD8+, or CD8+CD57+ T cells (not recorded which) from PBMCs. The origin of the receptors is a human donor with aplastic anemia.

J is TRBJ1-4 and V is TRBV5-6, with D unclear. CDR1 and CDR2 from the germline V gene are SGHDT and YYEEEE. This CDR3 is built from 13 residues. V lost 5 bases, J lost 6 bases, and 11 bases lay in between. CDR3 nucleotides: TGTGCCAGCAGTAGATCTAGGGATGAAAAACTGTTTTTT. Its translation is CASSRSRDEKLFF.

The rearrangement links TRBV29-1 to TRBJ2-1, with TRBD2 as a possible D gene (7 bases). Trimming shortened V by 5 bases and J by 4 bases, and 15 bases separated the two germline ends. The germline V gene has CDR1 SQVTM and CDR2 ANQGSEA. The CDR3 spans 14 residues. In DNA, the CDR3 is TGCAGCGTTCAAGGGGGGGCGGGGTACAATGAGCAGTTCTTC. This gives the protein CSVQGGAGYNEQFF.

This chain links TRBV7-6 with TRBJ1-1; D possibly corresponds to TRBD1 (5 bases). The V and J ends lost 5 bases and 7 bases respectively, with 14 bases between them. Germline V CDR1 and CDR2: SGHVS, FNYEAQ. This CDR3 has 13 amino acids. For the CDR3, the DNA is TGTGCCAGCAGCCCAGACAGTATCGATGAAGCTTTCTTT. It specifies CASSPDSIDEAFF.

CDR3 sequence (DNA): TGTGCCACCAGCAGGGAAGGCCACGAGCAGTACTTC. Translation: CATSREGHEQYF. This sequence joins TRBV15 and TRBJ2-7; D remains ambiguous. The CDR3 totals 12 residues. Germline CDR1 is LNHNV and CDR2 is YYDKDF (reference sequence). V lost 3 bases, J lost 5 bases, and 8 bases lay in between.

CDR3 in DNA: TGTGCCAGCAGCCCCCGAACGGGACAGGGGGCGGATACGCAGTATTTT. Translating it yields CASSPRTGQGADTQYF. The chain is built from TRBV9 and TRBJ2-3, with 12 bases fitting TRBD1. Losses at the gene ends were 4 bases for V and 6 bases for J; bases not matched to a gene: 9. CDR3 length: 16 residues. Germline-derived CDR1 and CDR2 are SGDLS and YYNGEE.

This clonotype was detected a few times. The V and J genes are TRBV30 and TRBJ1-1, with 11 bases identical to TRBD1. The CDR3 totals 15 residues. Germline lookup yields CDR1 GTSNPN and CDR2 SVGIG (reference sequence). J was trimmed by 5 bases and V by 5 bases; bases with no gene match: 10. Here the CDR3 DNA reads TGTGCCTGGTGTCCCGGGACAGGGGGAGGAACTGAAGCTTTCTTT. It yields the protein CAWCPGTGGGTEAFF.

The V gene is TRBV6-4, the J gene TRBJ1-4, with D perhaps matching TRBD1 (5 bases). V gave up 5 bases and J gave up 5 bases, with 12 bases separating them. Germline CDR1 is MRHNA and CDR2 is SNTAGT. This CDR3 region has 14 residues. The CDR3 loop reads CASSPGTSNEKLFF. CDR3 nucleotides: TGTGCCAGCAGTCCCGGGACTAGCAATGAAAAACTGTTTTTT.

Ten or more counts support this clonotype. This chain links TRBV2 with TRBJ1-4; D is undetermined. In germline, CDR1 is SNHLY, CDR2 FYNNEI. V lost 9 bases to trimming and J lost 5 bases, with 10 bases between them. The CDR3 is made up of 12 amino acids. The CDR3 protein is CASLLANEKLFF. CDR3 DNA sequence: TGTGCCAGTCTCCTGGCCAATGAAAAACTGTTTTTT.

This clonotype was recorded many times. The chain recombines TRBV7-8 with TRBJ2-1, with 9 positions matching TRBD2. The CDR3 is 16 amino acids. Germline values: CDR1 SGHVS, CDR2 FQNEAQ. Losses at the gene ends were 0 bases for V and 4 bases for J; bases not matched to a gene: 4. CDR3 sequence (DNA): TGTGCCAGCAGCTTAGCGAGTAGCGGGGGATACAATGAGCAGTTCTTC. This sequence encodes CASSLASSGGYNEQFF. Full variable domain (outside the CDR3, taken from reference TRBV7-8 and TRBJ2-1): GAGVSQSPRYKVAKRGQDVALRCDPISGHVSLFWYQQALGQGPEFLTYFQNEAQLDKSGLPSDRFFAERPEGSVSTLKIQRTQQEDSAVYLCASSLASSGGYNEQFFGPGTRLTVL.

Of note for this clonotype: This may be a read error: a much more frequent sequence differs by one nucleotide. The chain carries TRBV5-6 and TRBJ1-1; D uncertain. This CDR3 comprises 15 residues. Germline CDR1 is SGHDT and CDR2 is YYEEEE. CDR3 sequence (DNA): TGTGCCAGCAGCTTGGTCGGCACCCTGAACACTGAAGCTCTCTTT. Translating it yields CASSLVGTLNTEALF.

The chain employs TRBV20-1 and TRBJ2-1; D is unresolved. There are 12 residues in the CDR3. Trimming shortened V by 3 bases and J by 4 bases, and 7 bases separated the two germline ends. Germline loops: CDR1 DFQATT, CDR2 SNEGSKA (reference sequence). This chain's CDR3 is CSARPQYNEQFF. CDR3 DNA: TGCAGTGCTAGGCCACAGTACAATGAGCAGTTCTTC.

This clonotype was seen many times. The chain has TRBV19 and TRBJ1-1, with D possibly being TRBD1 (5 bases). This CDR3 comprises 12 residues. V lost 6 bases and J lost 7, with 12 bases in between. Germline values: CDR1 LNHDA, CDR2 SQIVND (reference sequence). CDR3 region: CASSRDSFEAFF. DNA for the CDR3: TGTGCCAGTAGCCGAGACAGTTTTGAAGCTTTCTTT.

CDR3: CSAYGQSSYEQYF. The CDR3 nucleotides read TGCAGTGCTTACGGACAGTCCTCCTACGAGCAGTACTTC. The chain carries TRBV20-1 and TRBJ2-7; perhaps TRBD1 as D (6 bases). This CDR3 has 13 residues. Trimming took 5 bases from V and 0 from J, leaving 11 bases between them. The germline V gene has CDR1 DFQATT and CDR2 SNEGSKA (reference sequence).

Regarding this clonotype: A read error may explain this, as a much larger clone is one base away. This rearrangement joins TRBV6-1 to TRBJ1-5; 8 nucleotides align to TRBD1. The end of the DNA is better explained by TRBJ2-3, so the J call may be wrong. Germline V gives CDR1 MNHNS, CDR2 SASEGT. This CDR3 is built from 15 residues. The DNA for the CDR3 is TGTGCCAGCAGAGAAGGACAGGGTCGCAATCAGCCCCAGTATTTT. Translated: CASREGQGRNQPQYF.

The J gene is TRBJ1-2, the V gene TRBV15, with 9 bases aligning to TRBD1. Per the germline V gene, CDR1 is LNHNV and CDR2 is YYDKDF (reference sequence). Germline trimming cut 0 bases from V and 8 bases from J; bases unmatched to any gene: 10. The CDR3 is 16 amino acids. The chain's CDR3 is CATSREPGQGGNGYTF. The CDR3 DNA reads TGTGCCACCAGCAGAGAGCCGGGACAGGGAGGGAACGGCTACACCTTC.

This clonotype was observed a handful of times. The rearrangement joins TRBV30 to TRBJ1-1; no reliable D call. Germline CDR1 GTSNPN, CDR2 SVGIG (reference sequence). There are 13 residues in the CDR3. V lost 5 bases to trimming and J lost 6 bases, with 16 bases between them. CDR3 loop: CAWGGTDPPEAFF. The CDR3 nucleotides read TGTGCCTGGGGAGGCACGGATCCTCCTGAAGCTTTCTTT.

The genes are TRBV27 and TRBJ1-1; a possible D gene is TRBD1 (6 bases). V shed 7 bases and J shed 4 bases, with 13 bases lying between them. CDR3 length: 13 amino acids. Germline CDR1 is MNHEY and CDR2 is SMNVEV (reference sequence). Here the CDR3 DNA reads TGTGCCAGCACCGGGGGCCTTATCACTGAAGCTTTCTTT. Encoded protein: CASTGGLITEAFF.

The sample holds a few counts of this clonotype. CDR3: CASSSRDIFRAGGFPYEQYF. The CDR3 DNA reads TGTGCCAGCAGTTCCCGGGACATCTTCCGTGCGGGGGGTTTTCCCTACGAGCAGTACTTC. V usage is TRBV25-1 and J usage is TRBJ2-7, with 8 bases lining up with TRBD2. Germline values: CDR1 MGHDK, CDR2 SYGVNS. The CDR3 has 20 amino acids. The V gene end was trimmed by 5 bases and the J gene end by 2 bases; junction bases not matched to a gene: 23.

Many counts were recorded for this clonotype. CDR3: CASSPRTDEQYF. In DNA, the CDR3 is TGTGCCAGCAGTCCACGGACGGACGAGCAGTACTTC. The chain has TRBV27 and TRBJ2-7; D is undetermined. This CDR3 spans 12 amino acids. Germline V gene sequence: CDR1 MNHEY, CDR2 SMNVEV (reference sequence). Between the trimmed V and J ends, which lost 5 bases and 5 bases, there was a span of 10 bases.

This clonotype occurred many times. The V gene is TRBV24-1, the J gene TRBJ2-1; D not resolved. Deletions cut 4 bases from V and 6 bases from J, with 9 bases between. This CDR3 is built from 13 residues. Germline CDR1 KGHDR, CDR2 SFDVKD. The CDR3 is CATSELGSNEQFF. The CDR3 DNA reads as TGTGCCACCAGTGAATTGGGGTCCAATGAGCAGTTCTTC.